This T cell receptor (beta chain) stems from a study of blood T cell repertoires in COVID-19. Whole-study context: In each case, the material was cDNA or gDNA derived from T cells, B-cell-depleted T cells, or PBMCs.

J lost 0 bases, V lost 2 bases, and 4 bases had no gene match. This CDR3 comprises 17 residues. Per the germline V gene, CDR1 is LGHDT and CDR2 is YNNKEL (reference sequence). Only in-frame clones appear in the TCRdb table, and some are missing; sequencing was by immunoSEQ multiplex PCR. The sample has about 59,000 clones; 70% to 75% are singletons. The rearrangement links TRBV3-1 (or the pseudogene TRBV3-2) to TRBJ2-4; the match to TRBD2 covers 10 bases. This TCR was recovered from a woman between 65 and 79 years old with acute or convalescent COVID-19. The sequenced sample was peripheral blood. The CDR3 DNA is TGTGCCAGCAGCCAACTAAGCGGGGGGGCAGCCAAAAACATTCAGTACTTC. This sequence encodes CASSQLSGGAAKNIQYF.